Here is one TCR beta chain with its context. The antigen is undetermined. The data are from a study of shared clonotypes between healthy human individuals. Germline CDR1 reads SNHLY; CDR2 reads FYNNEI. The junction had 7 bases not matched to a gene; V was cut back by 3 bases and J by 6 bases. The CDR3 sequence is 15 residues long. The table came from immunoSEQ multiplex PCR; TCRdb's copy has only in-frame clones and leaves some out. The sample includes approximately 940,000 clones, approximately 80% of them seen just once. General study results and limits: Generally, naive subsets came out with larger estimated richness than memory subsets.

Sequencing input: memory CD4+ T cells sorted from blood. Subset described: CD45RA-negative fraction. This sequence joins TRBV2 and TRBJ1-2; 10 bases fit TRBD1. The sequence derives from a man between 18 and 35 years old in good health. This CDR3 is CASSDSQTGGNGYTF. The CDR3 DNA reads TGTGCCAGCAGTGATTCCCAGACAGGGGGCAATGGCTACACCTTC.